The 20 T cell receptor beta chains below were found in one sample sequenced in a study of T cell clones after liver transplantation (dated by TCRdb to about 2019). Libraries were made using the immunoSEQ multiplex PCR assay. In its TCRdb copy, this immuneACCESS table keeps in-frame sequences only and misses some clones. Where compared with another copy, unresolved V genes explain less than half of these, and the others have no known cause. Counted in this sample were 40,000 to 55,000 clones; approximately 71% of them appeared once. Clones ranked in the top ten supply 8.5% to 10% of the sample. This specimen was CD4+ T cells from blood, taken around 54 months after liver transplant. The receptors derive from a human patient who received a liver transplant. The graft donor may be the source of some T cells after a transplant.

The chain joins TRBV25-1 to TRBJ2-3; 8 bases are shared with TRBD1. J lost 4 bases, V lost 3 bases, and 6 bases had no gene match. The germline gives CDR1 MGHDK, CDR2 SYGVNS. This CDR3 comprises 15 residues. CDR3: CASSDPLDRADTQYF. The CDR3 DNA reads TGTGCCAGCAGTGATCCTCTGGACAGGGCAGATACGCAGTATTTT.

CDR3 protein: CASRRGADTEAFF. Written as DNA, the CDR3 is TGCGCCAGCAGGAGGGGAGCGGACACTGAAGCTTTCTTT. V is TRBV10-1 and J is TRBJ1-1, with D perhaps TRBD1 (5 bases). This CDR3 comprises 13 residues. The germline V gene has CDR1 WNHNN and CDR2 SYGVQD (reference sequence). The V gene lost 6 bases and the J gene lost 3 bases, with 11 bases spanning the gap.

This chain connects TRBV11-2 to TRBJ2-1; 8 nucleotides agree with TRBD2. Trimming removed 0 bases from V and 16 bases from J; junction bases left unmatched: 8. CDR3 length equals 13 residues. CDR1 SGHAT and CDR2 FQNNGV come from the germline V gene. CDR3 nucleotide sequence: TGTGCCAGCAGCTTAGATCTTCGGGGGGGCCAATTCTTC. This translates into CASSLDLRGGQFF.

About this clone itself: The germline gene is not matched at one end of the junction; a read error may be the cause. V is TRBV28 and J is TRBJ2-5, with TRBD2 matching over 12 bases. Germline loops: CDR1 MDHEN, CDR2 SYDVKM. The CDR3 consists of 15 residues. In DNA form, the CDR3 reads TGTGCCAGCAGTAAGACTAGCGGGGGAGGGGAGATCCAGTACTTC. As protein: CASSKTSGGGEIQYF.

The chain uses TRBV6-1 and TRBJ2-7, with D perhaps matching TRBD2 (5 bases). The CDR3 is 15 amino acids. V was cut by 1 base and J by 7 bases, with 17 bases left in between. In germline, CDR1 is MNHNS, CDR2 SASEGT. Written as DNA, the CDR3 is TGTGCCAGCAGTGAAGTCGACGGAGTGACGGGAGAGCAGTACTTC. Its translation: CASSEVDGVTGEQYF.

This clone occurred a few times. The chain has TRBV7-3 and TRBJ2-7; D possibly corresponds to TRBD2 (6 bases). V shed 8 bases and J shed 6 bases, with 23 bases lying between them. The germline gives CDR1 SGHTA, CDR2 FQGTGA. The CDR3 runs to 15 residues. The CDR3 reads CASSPRRGGIGEQYF. CDR3 in DNA: TGTGCCAGCTCCCCCAGGCGGGGTGGAATTGGCGAGCAGTACTTC.

The V gene is TRBV18, the J gene TRBJ1-6; 8 bases line up with TRBD1. This CDR3 is built from 15 residues. V dropped 3 bases and J dropped 7; count of bases not matched to a gene: 5. CDR1 is KGHSH and CDR2 is LQKENI in the germline V gene. CDR3 loop: CASSPLQGANSPLHF. The CDR3 region has the DNA TGTGCCAGCTCACCTTTGCAGGGGGCAAATTCACCCCTCCACTTT. Filled out from reference TRBV18 and TRBJ1-6, the complete variable domain reads NAGVMQNPRHLVRRRGQEARLRCSPMKGHSHVYWYRQLPEEGLKFMVYLQKENIIDESGMPKERFSAEFPKEGPSILRIQQVVRGDSAAYFCASSPLQGANSPLHFGNGTRLTVT.

This rearrangement joins TRBV2 to TRBJ1-5; D call uncertain. V lost 6 bases to trimming and J lost 0 bases, with 12 bases between them. This CDR3 has 15 amino acids. Germline loops: CDR1 SNHLY, CDR2 FYNNEI. CDR3 residues: CASREGPNSNQPQHF. CDR3 nucleotide sequence: TGTGCCAGCAGGGAGGGCCCTAATAGCAATCAGCCCCAGCATTTT. The entire variable domain, with the rest obtained from reference TRBV2 and TRBJ1-5, is as follows: EPEVTQTPSHQVTQMGQEVILRCVPISNHLYFYWYRQILGQKVEFLVSFYNNEISEKSEIFDDQFSVERPDGSNFTLKIRSTKLEDSAMYFCASREGPNSNQPQHFGDGTRLSIL.

The chain uses TRBV30 and TRBJ2-3, with TRBD2 matching over 7 bases. The V and J ends lost 0 bases and 4 bases, in that order; junction bases with no gene match: 1. CDR3 length: 13 residues. Germline lookup yields CDR1 GTSNPN and CDR2 SVGIG (reference sequence). The CDR3 coding sequence is TGTGCCTGGAGTGTACGGGGGGCAGATACGCAGTATTTT. Amino acids: CAWSVRGADTQYF.

The V gene is TRBV10-3, the J gene TRBJ2-7, with D perhaps assigned TRBD1 or TRBD2 (5 bases each). This CDR3 is built from 15 residues. Deletions cut 3 bases from V and 2 bases from J, with 14 bases between. In germline, CDR1 is ENHRY, CDR2 SYGVKD. The CDR3 is CAISEPGPLPYEQYF. In DNA, the CDR3 is TGTGCCATCAGTGAACCGGGGCCCCTACCCTACGAGCAGTACTTC.

The genes are TRBV28 and TRBJ1-6, with D possibly matching TRBD1 (6 bases). V was cut by 10 bases and J by 7 bases, with 17 bases left in between. Germline V gives CDR1 MDHEN, CDR2 SYDVKM. The CDR3 consists of 14 residues. The CDR3 loop is CAISPGQPNSPLHF. The CDR3 DNA follows: TGTGCCATCTCCCCCGGACAGCCAAATTCACCCCTCCACTTT.

Only a few counts were recorded for this clone. The same CDR3 also results from other DNA sequences found in this sample. The J gene is TRBJ2-7, the V gene TRBV19; 8 bases map to TRBD1. Per germline, CDR1 LNHDA and CDR2 SQIVND (reference sequence). This CDR3 region has 13 residues. V dropped 4 bases and J dropped 3; count of bases not matched to a gene: 2. In DNA, the CDR3 is TGTGCCAGTAGTAGGGACAGGAACTACGAGCAGTACTTC. Its protein product is CASSRDRNYEQYF.

J is TRBJ1-2 and V is TRBV5-1; 7 positions match TRBD1. CDR1 is SGHRS and CDR2 is YFSETQ in the germline V gene. The CDR3 is 17 residues long. J lost 6 bases, V lost 0 bases, and 14 bases had no gene match. CDR3 sequence: CASSLVARNRGGNGYTF. CDR3 sequence (DNA): TGCGCCAGCAGCTTGGTAGCCCGGAACAGGGGTGGGAATGGCTACACCTTC.

The gene calls are TRBV9 and TRBJ1-1; tentatively, D is TRBD1 (6 bases). With 1 base removed from V and 7 bases from J, the gap between germline ends came to 11 bases. Germline values: CDR1 SGDLS, CDR2 YYNGEE. This CDR3 region has 13 residues. CDR3 DNA: TGTGCCAGCAGCGTATCTCAGGGGAGTGAAGCTTTCTTT. Protein sequence: CASSVSQGSEAFF.

The chain joins TRBV2 to TRBJ1-6, with TRBD1 matching over 10 bases. V was clipped by 5 bases and J by 5 bases; unmatched bases: 6. The CDR3 totals 16 residues. Germline V gene lookup returns CDR1 SNHLY and CDR2 FYNNEI. The CDR3 DNA is TGTGCCAGCAGTAAAGTGGGACAGGGGAATAATTCACCCCTCCACTTT. Its translation: CASSKVGQGNNSPLHF.

The V gene is TRBV19, the J gene TRBJ1-1; 7 bases fit TRBD1. CDR3 size: 15 residues. CDR1 and CDR2 (germline): LNHDA, SQIVND (reference sequence). Unmatched junction bases numbered 11, after V lost 6 bases and J lost 4 bases. In DNA form, the CDR3 reads TGTGCCAGTAGCCCCGGGACGACAGGGCTCACTGAAGCTTTCTTT. It encodes CASSPGTTGLTEAFF.

This chain joins TRBV7-2 and TRBJ2-2, with D perhaps matching TRBD2 (6 bases). The CDR3 contains 15 residues. Germline CDR1 is SGHTA and CDR2 is FQGNSA. V was pared by 5 bases and J by 0 bases, with 10 bases between. The CDR3 loop reads CASSPGGPNTGELFF. CDR3 coding DNA: TGTGCCAGCAGCCCCGGAGGGCCGAACACCGGGGAGCTGTTTTTT. The complete variable domain, with remaining parts taken from reference TRBV7-2 and TRBJ2-2, reads GAGVSQSPSNKVTEKGKDVELRCDPISGHTALYWYRQSLGQGLEFLIYFQGNSAPDKSGLPSDRFSAERTGGSVSTLTIQRTQQEDSAVYLCASSPGGPNTGELFFGEGSRLTVL.

J is TRBJ1-5 and V is TRBV10-3; maybe TRBD1 (6 bases). This CDR3 comprises 18 residues. Trimming removed 3 bases at V and 2 bases at J, with 20 bases between. The V gene's germline CDR1 is ENHRY and CDR2 SYGVKD. The chain's CDR3 is CAISDSKRGGEGNQPQHF. The CDR3 DNA reads as TGTGCCATCAGTGACTCCAAGCGGGGGGGCGAAGGCAATCAGCCCCAGCATTTT.

The chain employs TRBV6-4 and TRBJ1-1, with 9 bases identical to TRBD1. J gave up 2 bases and V 7 bases, and 8 bases lay outside the gene matches. Germline V gene data show CDR1 as MRHNA and CDR2 as SNTAGT. This CDR3 spans 15 amino acids. CDR3 region: CASTRTGEGNTEAFF. CDR3 nucleotide sequence: TGTGCCAGCACTCGGACAGGGGAAGGAAACACTGAAGCTTTCTTT.

The rearrangement links TRBV28 to TRBJ2-1; no clear D. The CDR3 is 15 amino acids. Looked up from germline, CDR1 is MDHEN and CDR2 is SYDVKM. V shed 3 bases and J shed 2 bases, with 11 bases lying between them. CDR3 amino acids: CASSFRQNPYNEQFF. The CDR3, as DNA: TGTGCCAGCAGTTTCCGGCAGAATCCCTACAATGAGCAGTTCTTC.